These T cell receptor beta chains were read from a single sample in a study of blood T cell repertoires in COVID-19. The assay was immunoSEQ multiplex PCR, and TCRdb's table has in-frame clones only and misses some. The sample has 130,000 or so clones; roughly 80% are singletons. Sequences were obtained from peripheral blood. The receptors derive from a man in his 60s with acute or convalescent COVID-19. Each CDR3 is given with its conserved first and last residue. A D gene is named only where the DNA matches it firmly. Part of the rows lack a size; the others show once, few, many or a class for expanded clones.

D: -
V: TRBV6-1
J: TRBJ1-2
length: 14
size: -
DNA: TGTGCCAGCAGTGAACGTCAGGGTGACTATGGCTACACCTTC
CDR3: CASSERQGDYGYTF

D: TRBD1
V: TRBV9
J: TRBJ2-5
length: 15
size: -
DNA: TGTGCCAGCAGCCCCCGGACAGGGGGCATTGAGACCCAGTACTTC
CDR3: CASSPRTGGIETQYF

D: -
V: TRBV27
J: TRBJ1-5
length: 13
size: -
DNA: TGTGCCACCCGGGAGAATAGCAATCAGCCCCAGCATTTT
CDR3: CATRENSNQPQHF

D: -
V: TRBV2
J: TRBJ1-5
length: 15
size: -
DNA: TGTGCCAGCAGTCCCGTTCGTGGGGGGAATCAGCCCCAGCATTTT
CDR3: CASSPVRGGNQPQHF

D: -
V: TRBV11-1
J: TRBJ2-1
length: 12
size: -
DNA: TGTGCCAGCAGCTTACTAGCGAATGAGCAGTTCTTC
CDR3: CASSLLANEQFF

D: TRBD1
V: TRBV11-3
J: TRBJ1-4
length: 16
size: -
DNA: TGTGCCAGCAGCTTACCCCCAGGGGGCGATAATGAAAAACTGTTTTTT
CDR3: CASSLPPGGDNEKLFF

D: -
V: TRBV5-1
J: TRBJ1-1
length: 13
size: -
DNA: TGCGCCAGCAGCTTGAGGGGAAACACTGAAGCTTTCTTT
CDR3: CASSLRGNTEAFF

D: TRBD1
V: TRBV7-8
J: TRBJ2-7
length: 15
size: -
DNA: TGTGCCAGCAGCTTAGGCTGGACAGGGTCCTACGAGCAGTACTTC
CDR3: CASSLGWTGSYEQYF

D: -
V: TRBV30
J: TRBJ2-5
length: 12
size: -
DNA: TGTGCCTGGAGTTCGACTACGGCCACCCAGTACTTC
CDR3: CAWSSTTATQYF

D: TRBD2
V: TRBV11-3
J: TRBJ2-2
length: 16
size: -
DNA: TGTGCCAGCAGCTTAGCACTAGCGGGAGGATCGGGGGAGCTGTTTTTT
CDR3: CASSLALAGGSGELFF

D: TRBD1
V: TRBV5-6
J: TRBJ2-5
length: 14
size: -
DNA: TGTGCCAGCAGCTTGGAAAACAGGGGACAGACCCAGTACTTC
CDR3: CASSLENRGQTQYF

D: TRBD2
V: TRBV9
J: TRBJ2-1
length: 15
size: -
DNA: TGTGCCAGCAGCGTGGGGACTAGCGGGGGTAATGAGCAGTTCTTC
CDR3: CASSVGTSGGNEQFF

D: -
V: TRBV6-5
J: TRBJ2-3
length: 13
size: -
DNA: TGTGCCAGCAGTAGACAGGAAGGGGATACGCAGTATTTT
CDR3: CASSRQEGDTQYF

D: -
V: TRBV4-1
J: TRBJ2-2
length: 18
size: -
DNA: TGCGCCAGCAGCCAAGATGAATTGGCAGGGTCAGAGGCCGGGGAGCTGTTTTTT
CDR3: CASSQDELAGSEAGELFF

D: -
V: TRBV7-2
J: TRBJ2-5
length: 15
size: -
DNA: TGTGCCAGCAACTCCGACACAGGGTTTGGAGAGACCCAGTACTTC
CDR3: CASNSDTGFGETQYF

D: TRBD1
V: TRBV4-1
J: TRBJ1-3
length: 16
size: -
DNA: TGCGCCAGCAGCCAAGGACAGGGAATCTCTGGAAACACCATATATTTT
CDR3: CASSQGQGISGNTIYF

D: TRBD1
V: TRBV11-2
J: TRBJ1-2
length: 14
size: -
DNA: TGTGCCAGCAGCAGGGGACAGGGGGTGAATGGCTACACCTTC
CDR3: CASSRGQGVNGYTF

D: -
V: TRBV5-1
J: TRBJ2-3
length: 14
size: -
DNA: TGCGCCAGCAGCTTGGGACACCGTTCAGATACGCAGTATTTT
CDR3: CASSLGHRSDTQYF

D: TRBD1
V: TRBV18
J: TRBJ1-2
length: 12
size: -
DNA: TGTGCCAGCTCCGGGACAGCTTATGGCTACACCTTC
CDR3: CASSGTAYGYTF

D: -
V: TRBV6-5
J: TRBJ2-1
length: 15
size: -
DNA: TGTGCCAGCAAAGTTTGGCGGGTGGCCTACAATGAGCAGTTCTTC
CDR3: CASKVWRVAYNEQFF

D: TRBD2
V: TRBV6-5
J: TRBJ2-2
length: 15
size: few
DNA: TGTGCCAGCCTTTTTGGGGGAGGGACCACCGGGGAGCTGTTTTTT
CDR3: CASLFGGGTTGELFF

D: -
V: TRBV5-1
J: TRBJ1-3
length: 13
size: -
DNA: TGCGCCAGCTCAGACAACTCTGGAAACACCATATATTTT
CDR3: CASSDNSGNTIYF

D: TRBD2
V: TRBV7-9
J: TRBJ2-7
length: 16
size: -
DNA: TGTGCCAGCAGCTTCGGTAGCGGGGGAGGTCTCGGGGAGCAGTACTTC
CDR3: CASSFGSGGGLGEQYF

D: TRBD1
V: TRBV19
J: TRBJ2-2
length: 13
size: -
DNA: TGTGCCAGTAGTGGACAGGGCACCGGGGAGCTGTTTTTT
CDR3: CASSGQGTGELFF

D: -
V: TRBV5-4
J: TRBJ2-3
length: 15
size: once
DNA: TGTGCCAGCAGCTGGACAAATAGAGGCGCAGATACGCAGTATTTT
CDR3: CASSWTNRGADTQYF

D: TRBD1
V: TRBV5-1
J: TRBJ2-7
length: 15
size: -
DNA: TGCGCCAGCAGCTTTGGGACAGGGGGCGACTACGAGCAGTACTTC
CDR3: CASSFGTGGDYEQYF

D: -
V: TRBV6-5
J: TRBJ1-5
length: 13
size: -
DNA: TGTGCCAGCAGATTAACAGGGATTCAGCCCCAGCATTTT
CDR3: CASRLTGIQPQHF

D: -
V: TRBV4-1
J: TRBJ1-3
length: 16
size: -
DNA: TGCGCCAGCAGCCTTAGAATCAGGGCCTCTGGAAACACCATATATTTT
CDR3: CASSLRIRASGNTIYF

D: -
V: TRBV27
J: TRBJ2-5
length: 15
size: -
DNA: TGTGCCAGCAGTTTAGCCCAGGGGTTTTGGGAGACCCAGTACTTC
CDR3: CASSLAQGFWETQYF

D: TRBD1
V: TRBV7-2
J: TRBJ1-2
length: 15
size: -
DNA: TGTGCCAGCAGCTTAGTAGGGGGCTCTAACTATGGCTACACCTTC
CDR3: CASSLVGGSNYGYTF

D: TRBD2
V: TRBV7-3
J: TRBJ2-5
length: 15
size: -
DNA: TGTGCCAGCAGCCCGGGACTAGCGCGCCAAGAGACCCAGTACTTC
CDR3: CASSPGLARQETQYF

D: TRBD2
V: TRBV9
J: TRBJ2-3
length: 15
size: -
DNA: TGTGCCAGCAGCGTAGGTCAGCGGGAGTACTATACGCAGTATTTT
CDR3: CASSVGQREYYTQYF

D: TRBD2
V: TRBV18
J: TRBJ2-7
length: 14
size: -
DNA: TGTGCCAGCTCACCACTGCGGGAGCGGTCCGAGCAGTACTTC
CDR3: CASSPLRERSEQYF

D: -
V: TRBV30
J: TRBJ1-5
length: 14
size: -
DNA: TGTGCCTGGAGCACCGACTCCCCCAATCAGCCCCAGCATTTT
CDR3: CAWSTDSPNQPQHF

D: -
V: TRBV10-3
J: TRBJ1-2
length: 14
size: -
DNA: TGTGCCATCAGTGAGGAGGGGGAAGCGGACGGCTACACCTTC
CDR3: CAISEEGEADGYTF

D: -
V: TRBV18
J: TRBJ1-1
length: 15
size: -
DNA: TGTGCCAGCGTCCCGGGGCAGGGGAGGAACACTGAAGCTTTCTTT
CDR3: CASVPGQGRNTEAFF

D: TRBD1
V: TRBV2
J: TRBJ1-5
length: 15
size: -
DNA: TGTGCCAGCGAGCGGGACAGGGGGCAGCGGGGGCCCCAGCATTTT
CDR3: CASERDRGQRGPQHF

D: TRBD1
V: TRBV5-1
J: TRBJ1-1
length: 13
size: -
DNA: TGCGCCAGCAGCCAACAGGGGCGGACTGAAGCTTTCTTT
CDR3: CASSQQGRTEAFF

D: TRBD1
V: TRBV7-9
J: TRBJ1-4
length: 14
size: few
DNA: TGTGCCAGCAGCTCCGACAGGGGTGGAGAAAAACTGTTTTTT
CDR3: CASSSDRGGEKLFF

D: -
V: TRBV24-1
J: TRBJ1-1
length: 14
size: -
DNA: TGTGCCACCAGGACCACGGGGGAGGGAACTGAAGCTTTCTTT
CDR3: CATRTTGEGTEAFF

D: TRBD1
V: TRBV5-1
J: TRBJ2-2
length: 15
size: -
DNA: TGCGCCAGCAGCCAAACCCGGGACAGGTCCGGGGAGCTGTTTTTT
CDR3: CASSQTRDRSGELFF

D: TRBD2
V: TRBV29-1
J: TRBJ2-3
length: 15
size: -
DNA: TGCAGCGCTACGGGACTAGCGGGAGGGGGAGATACGCAGTATTTT
CDR3: CSATGLAGGGDTQYF

D: TRBD1
V: TRBV5-1
J: TRBJ2-2
length: 15
size: -
DNA: TGCGCCAGCCGTCCAGGACAGGGGAACACCGGGGAGCTGTTTTTT
CDR3: CASRPGQGNTGELFF

D: -
V: TRBV7-9
J: TRBJ1-1
length: 14
size: -
DNA: TGTGCCAGCAGCTTAGTCGCGGAGAACACTGAAGCTTTCTTT
CDR3: CASSLVAENTEAFF

D: -
V: TRBV5-1
J: TRBJ1-5
length: 16
size: -
DNA: TGCGCCAGCAGCGTCTCCCCTGGGGAGTCCAATCAGCCCCAGCATTTT
CDR3: CASSVSPGESNQPQHF

D: TRBD1
V: TRBV29-1
J: TRBJ2-1
length: 14
size: -
DNA: TGCAGCGTTAAGGACAGGGACCCTTACAATGAGCAGTTCTTC
CDR3: CSVKDRDPYNEQFF

D: TRBD1
V: TRBV6-5
J: TRBJ1-6
length: 14
size: once
DNA: TGTGCCAGCAGTTCACAGGGGGTAGGGTCACCCCTCCACTTT
CDR3: CASSSQGVGSPLHF

D: TRBD1
V: TRBV5-1
J: TRBJ2-1
length: 14
size: once
DNA: TGCGCCAGCAGCTTAACAGGGGGCTACAATGAGCAGTTCTTC
CDR3: CASSLTGGYNEQFF

D: -
V: TRBV30
J: TRBJ1-2
length: 14
size: -
DNA: TGTGCCTGGAGTGTACATCCGATTAACTATGGCTACACCTTC
CDR3: CAWSVHPINYGYTF

D: -
V: TRBV7-9
J: TRBJ2-7
length: 14
size: -
DNA: TGTGCCAGCAGCCCGGGTGCTCCAGACTACGAGCAGTACTTC
CDR3: CASSPGAPDYEQYF

D: -
V: TRBV29-1
J: TRBJ1-1
length: 14
size: -
DNA: TGCAGCGTTGAAGAGTCCGGGGGAGGCACTGAAGCTTTCTTT
CDR3: CSVEESGGGTEAFF

D: -
V: TRBV28
J: TRBJ2-7
length: 12
size: -
DNA: TGTGCCAGCAGTTTACAGGACTACGAGCAGTACTTC
CDR3: CASSLQDYEQYF

D: TRBD1
V: TRBV30
J: TRBJ1-2
length: 15
size: -
DNA: TGTGCCTGGAGCCTAGACAGGGGGCCTAACTATGGCTACACCTTC
CDR3: CAWSLDRGPNYGYTF

D: -
V: TRBV28
J: TRBJ1-1
length: 13
size: -
DNA: TGTGCCAGCAGCCCGACAAGGAACACTGAAGCTTTCTTT
CDR3: CASSPTRNTEAFF

D: -
V: TRBV18
J: TRBJ2-1
length: 15
size: -
DNA: TGTGCCAGCTCACCTTCCAGGCCGTCCTACAATGAGCAGTTCTTC
CDR3: CASSPSRPSYNEQFF